This TCR beta chain was captured in a study of beta chain features in type 1 diabetes. Overall study findings and caveats: Naive, central memory and regulatory TCRB repertoires appeared more similar among patients than healthy donors. In all four CD4+ subsets, TCRB CDR3 length was significantly, moderately reduced in type 1 diabetes. Using cDNA template may skew counts toward highly expressing activated cells.

This CDR3 is 12 amino acids long. Germline V gene lookup returns CDR1 SNHLY and CDR2 FYNNEI. V lost 7 bases and J lost 3, with 9 bases in between. A word on this clone: Antigen: not known.

Every bit of the isolated RNA underwent reverse transcription, so sequencing read expressed TCRB transcripts. Method: immunoSEQ multiplex PCR; TCRdb's copy keeps in-frame clones and lacks some. The table lists about 660,000 clones, about 14% of them singletons. Sequences were obtained from naive CD4+ T cells from blood. This rearrangement joins TRBV2 to TRBJ1-1, with D possibly TRBD1 on 6 matching bases. The clonotype was recovered from a man younger than 35 with type 1 diabetes. This CDR3 is CASKHRDTEAFF. The DNA of the CDR3 is TGTGCCAGCAAACACAGGGACACTGAAGCTTTCTTT.